A selection of T cell receptor beta chains follows, all from one sample in a study of OX40 agonist ivuxolimab in advanced cancers. Measured with immunoSEQ multiplex PCR; TCRdb has only the in-frame clones, and not every one. The profile shows 40,000 to 55,000 clones, approximately 92% of them singletons. The specimen was CD4+ or CD8+ T cells sorted from blood, collected in a trial of the OX40 agonist ivuxolimab. Receptor source: an adult with an advanced solid tumor such as melanoma, head and neck, liver or kidney cancer. Each CDR3 is given without its conserved first and last residue. The order of the fields is clone size, V gene, J gene, CDR3 protein. Only part of the rows carry a size: once, few, many, or a class if the clone is expanded.

size: -; V: TRBV21-1; J: TRBJ2-7; CDR3: ASSTRGHEQY
size: once; V: TRBV5-6; J: TRBJ2-7; CDR3: ASSIGARYEQY
size: -; V: TRBV4-3; J: TRBJ1-5; CDR3: ASSQDWGQPQH
size: -; V: TRBV27; J: TRBJ2-7; CDR3: ASSLVAGDAEEQY
size: -; V: TRBV27; J: TRBJ1-2; CDR3: ASSSDGFNYGYT
size: once; V: TRBV7-8; J: TRBJ2-7; CDR3: ASSSTSGSLNEQY
size: -; V: TRBV7-6; J: TRBJ2-1; CDR3: ASSPRTSGNLYNEQF
size: -; V: TRBV19; J: TRBJ2-7; CDR3: ASSIKGYEQY
size: -; V: TRBV25-1; J: TRBJ2-1; CDR3: ASRGKPGQGYNEQF
size: -; V: TRBV6-9; J: TRBJ1-2; CDR3: ASSPIPGHNGYT
size: -; V: TRBV5-4; J: TRBJ2-7; CDR3: ASGIGQESSYEQY
size: -; V: TRBV10-3; J: TRBJ2-7; CDR3: AISDAVAALEQY
size: -; V: TRBV4-3; J: TRBJ2-7; CDR3: ASSQAGLADYEQY
size: -; V: TRBV6-1; J: TRBJ1-5; CDR3: ASSKPPVQGQPQH
size: -; V: TRBV6-7; J: TRBJ2-1; CDR3: ASSYSLGHRDSLYNEQF
size: -; V: TRBV4-1; J: TRBJ2-2; CDR3: ASSRVDWGLSNTGELF
size: -; V: TRBV7-9; J: TRBJ2-7; CDR3: ASSGGPYEQY
size: once; V: TRBV9; J: TRBJ2-1; CDR3: ASSARLAANEQF
size: -; V: TRBV4-3; J: TRBJ2-3; CDR3: ASSQDQASGSSTDTQY
size: -; V: TRBV5-4; J: TRBJ2-7; CDR3: ASSLVGHHYEQY
size: -; V: TRBV27; J: TRBJ2-7; CDR3: ASSLIGTGSYEQY
size: once; V: TRBV7-9; J: TRBJ2-6; CDR3: ASSLVGTGANVLT
size: -; V: TRBV7-6; J: TRBJ2-3; CDR3: ASSYSSGSTDTQY
size: -; V: TRBV9; J: TRBJ2-3; CDR3: ASSVEPEAGSLEDTQY
size: -; V: TRBV7-9; J: TRBJ2-2; CDR3: ASSSITVLTGELF
size: -; V: TRBV10-3; J: TRBJ2-2; CDR3: AITGGLRTGELF
size: -; V: TRBV29-1; J: TRBJ2-1; CDR3: SVEGESSYNEQF
size: -; V: TRBV9; J: TRBJ2-3; CDR3: ASSVFGRGADTQY
size: -; V: TRBV9; J: TRBJ2-2; CDR3: ASSGLGAGELF
size: -; V: TRBV18; J: TRBJ1-3; CDR3: ASSPGRVSGNTIY
size: once; V: TRBV28; J: TRBJ2-7; CDR3: ASSLPSGRVGEQY
size: -; V: TRBV7-9; J: TRBJ2-1; CDR3: ASSQDANEQF
size: -; V: TRBV19; J: TRBJ2-2; CDR3: ASSIGTGATGELF
size: medium-sized; V: TRBV13; J: TRBJ1-1; CDR3: AAGINTEAF
size: once; V: TRBV25-1; J: TRBJ1-2; CDR3: ASSSGADYQGYT
size: -; V: TRBV30; J: TRBJ2-7; CDR3: AWSEWGVSYEQY
size: -; V: TRBV10-3; J: TRBJ2-3; CDR3: AISELERSGTRTDTQY
size: -; V: TRBV28; J: TRBJ1-2; CDR3: ASSFRQGAYYGYT
size: -; V: TRBV4-3; J: TRBJ2-1; CDR3: ASSPGLAPYNEQF
size: -; V: TRBV14; J: TRBJ2-2; CDR3: ASSQDRGLNTGELF